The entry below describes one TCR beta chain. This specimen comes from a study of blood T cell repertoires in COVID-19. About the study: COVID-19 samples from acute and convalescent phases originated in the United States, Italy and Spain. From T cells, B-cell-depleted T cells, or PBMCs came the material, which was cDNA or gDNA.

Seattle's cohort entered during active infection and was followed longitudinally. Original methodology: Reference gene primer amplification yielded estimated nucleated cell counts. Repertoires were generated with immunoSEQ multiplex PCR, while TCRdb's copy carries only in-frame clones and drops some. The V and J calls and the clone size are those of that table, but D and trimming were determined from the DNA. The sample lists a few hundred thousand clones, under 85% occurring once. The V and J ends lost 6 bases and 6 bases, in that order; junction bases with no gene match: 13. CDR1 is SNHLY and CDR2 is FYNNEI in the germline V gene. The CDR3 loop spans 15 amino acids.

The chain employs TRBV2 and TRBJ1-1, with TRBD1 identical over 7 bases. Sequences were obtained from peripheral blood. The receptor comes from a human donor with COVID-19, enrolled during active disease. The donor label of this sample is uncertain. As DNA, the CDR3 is TGTGCCAGCAGCCTAAGGACAGGAGGTAGGGCTGAAGCTTTCTTT. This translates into CASSLRTGGRAEAFF.